This TCR beta chain was recorded in a study of blood T cells in healthy people across ages. Per-sample yields of isolated PBMCs were at least 6 million. Germline V gives CDR1 SGHRS, CDR2 YFSETQ. This CDR3 has 14 residues. V lost 5 bases and J lost 3; bases outside the gene matches: 7. A second about 6 to 12 cycle PCR used barcoded and J-beta primers. TCRdb fed the 5' RACE reads into MiXCR, producing one record per CDR3 protein. The table lists roughly 1,100,000 distinct CDR3 sequences, roughly a quarter of them singletons. This sample also belongs to another study, concerning T cells of mothers and their children.

The sequenced sample was blood. The source of this sequence is a girl aged 2 to 10 in good health. This chain connects TRBV5-1 to TRBJ2-5, with 7 bases identical to TRBD1. CDR3 sequence: CASRKTGTEETQYF. CDR3 coding DNA: TGCGCCAGCAGAAAGACCGGGACAGAAGAGACCCAGTACTTC.